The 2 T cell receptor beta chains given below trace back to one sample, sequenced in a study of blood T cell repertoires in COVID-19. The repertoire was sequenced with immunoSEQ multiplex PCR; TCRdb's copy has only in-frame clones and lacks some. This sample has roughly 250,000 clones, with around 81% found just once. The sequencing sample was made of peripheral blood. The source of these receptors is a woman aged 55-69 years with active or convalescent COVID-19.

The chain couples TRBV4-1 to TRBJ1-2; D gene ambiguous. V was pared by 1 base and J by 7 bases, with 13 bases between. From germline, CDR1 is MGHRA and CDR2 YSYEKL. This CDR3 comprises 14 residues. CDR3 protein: CASSQGVGLGGYTF. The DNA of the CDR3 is TGCGCCAGCAGCCAAGGGGTGGGCTTGGGTGGCTACACCTTC.

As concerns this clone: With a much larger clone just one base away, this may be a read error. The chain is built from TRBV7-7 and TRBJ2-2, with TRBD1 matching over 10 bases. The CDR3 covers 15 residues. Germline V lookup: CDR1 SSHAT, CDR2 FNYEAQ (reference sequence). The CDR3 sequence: CASSPWTGGTGELFF. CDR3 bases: TGTGCTAGCAGCCCTTGGACAGGGGGCACCGGGGAGCTGTTTTTT.